This T cell receptor beta chain was retrieved from a study of cytomegalovirus exposure and HLA in healthy donors. General observations from the study: Subsequent analysis revealed that first-cohort TCR clusters tended to co-occur in the roughly 120 validation repertoires. Rare sequences made up most TCRs, while some public TCRs were found in many donors.

With respect to this clone: The antigen is undetermined.

This CDR3 is built from 15 residues. Trimming took 4 bases from V and 1 from J, leaving 14 bases between them. Germline CDR1 reads SGDLS; CDR2 reads YYNGEE. Only in-frame clones appear in the TCRdb table, and some are missing; sequencing was by immunoSEQ multiplex PCR. The sample shows some 86,000 clones, 93% of them seen only once. The donors were in the approximately 110-subject validation cohort; that cohort was separate from the roughly 620-subject first cohort. The genes are TRBV9 and TRBJ1-2; D gene unclear. Input material: PBMCs. This TCR derives from a woman aged 30 to 39 in good health and CMV-seronegative. CDR3 loop: CASSIQDSYNYGYTF. In DNA, the CDR3 is TGTGCCAGCAGCATCCAGGACTCCTATAACTATGGCTACACCTTC.